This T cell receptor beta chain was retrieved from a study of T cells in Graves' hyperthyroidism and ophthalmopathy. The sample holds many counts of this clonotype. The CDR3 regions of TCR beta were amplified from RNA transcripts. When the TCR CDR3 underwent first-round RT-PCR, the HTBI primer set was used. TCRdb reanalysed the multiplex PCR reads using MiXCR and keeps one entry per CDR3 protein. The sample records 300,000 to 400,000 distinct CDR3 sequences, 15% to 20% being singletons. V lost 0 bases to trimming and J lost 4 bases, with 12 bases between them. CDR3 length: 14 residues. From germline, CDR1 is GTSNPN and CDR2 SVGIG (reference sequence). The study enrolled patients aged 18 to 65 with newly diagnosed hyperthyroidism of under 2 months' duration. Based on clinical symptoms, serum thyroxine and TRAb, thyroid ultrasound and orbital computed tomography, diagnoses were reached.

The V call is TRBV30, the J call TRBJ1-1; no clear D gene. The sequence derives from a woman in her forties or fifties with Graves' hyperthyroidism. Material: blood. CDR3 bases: TGTGCCTGGAGTGTACTTCTGGGGAGCACTGAAGCTTTCTTT. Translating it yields CAWSVLLGSTEAFF.